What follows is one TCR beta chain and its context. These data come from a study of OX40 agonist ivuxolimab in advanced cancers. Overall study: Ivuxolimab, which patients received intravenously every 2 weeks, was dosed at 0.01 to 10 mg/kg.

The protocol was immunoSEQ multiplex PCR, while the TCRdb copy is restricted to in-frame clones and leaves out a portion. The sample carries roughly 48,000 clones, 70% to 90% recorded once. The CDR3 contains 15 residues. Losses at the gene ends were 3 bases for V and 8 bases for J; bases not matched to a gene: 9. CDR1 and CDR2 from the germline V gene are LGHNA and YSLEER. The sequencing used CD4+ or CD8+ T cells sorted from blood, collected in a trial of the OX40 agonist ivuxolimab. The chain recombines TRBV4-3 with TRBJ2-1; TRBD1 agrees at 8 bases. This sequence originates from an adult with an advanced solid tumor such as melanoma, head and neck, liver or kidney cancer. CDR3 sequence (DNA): TGCGCCAGCAGCCACCCCGACAGGGGAGTCGATGAGCAGTTCTTC. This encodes CASSHPDRGVDEQFF.